This T cell receptor beta chain was found in a study of cytotoxic CD8 clonotypes in ibrutinib-treated CLL. Across the whole study: An average of around 260,000 productive templates and approximately 91,000 productive rearrangements was obtained per sample. Study-wide results and limits: Clonality grew at ibrutinib response; at progression, it decreased back toward baseline.

The CDR3 covers 16 residues. Per germline, CDR1 SGHRS and CDR2 YFSETQ. Losses at the gene ends were 4 bases for V and 0 bases for J; bases not matched to a gene: 4. Generated by immunoSEQ multiplex PCR, the TCRdb table keeps only in-frame clones and is missing some. The sample has under 200,000 clones, over 65% seen once; the top ten hold roughly 2%. Genomic DNA in an amount of about 2 micrograms was extracted from cryopreserved PBMCs and used for the preparation of TCR beta libraries. Remarks on this clone: What it binds is unknown.

The source of this sequence is a human donor with chronic lymphocytic leukemia. Sequencing used PBMCs, obtained after 12 months of ibrutinib treatment. This chain joins TRBV5-1 and TRBJ2-1, with 10 bases lining up with TRBD2. CDR3 in DNA: TGCGCCAGCAGCCGGACTAGCGGAGCCTCCTACAATGAGCAGTTCTTC. Translation gives CASSRTSGASYNEQFF.